This TCR beta chain was recorded in a study of regulatory T cells in long-lasting Graves disease. Time point noted: newly diagnosed GD, antithyroid drugs for less than 3 months. The TCR library was made from RNA extracted from PBMCs. Sequencing libraries for TCR beta were prepared with iRepertoire HTBI primers and Arm-PCR of CDR3 regions. Each CDR3 protein is one row after TCRdb ran MiXCR on the multiplex PCR reads. The data hold some 340,000 distinct CDR3 sequences, with about 11% observed a single time. This clonotype was counted at least ten times. CDR1 is SGHTA and CDR2 is FQGNSA in the germline V gene. The length of the CDR3 is 11 residues. V dropped 1 base and J dropped 10 bases, with 6 bases sitting between them. The same data also went into a second study, on T cells in Graves' hyperthyroidism and ophthalmopathy. That report adds: The hyperthyroidism patients had all been newly diagnosed, and their disease duration was under 2 months. Their ages ranged from 18 to 65 years. Most thyroid clonotypes that were expanded above 0.001 also turned up in blood.

The J gene is TRBJ2-3, the V gene TRBV7-2, with no clear D. The starting material was peripheral blood mononuclear cells (PBMCs), obtained at new diagnosis, from a patient treated with antithyroid drugs. The sequence derives from a woman aged 18-30 years with Graves disease. CDR3 amino acids: CASSLGGPQYF. CDR3 DNA: TGTGCCAGCAGCTTAGGGGGTCCGCAGTATTTT.